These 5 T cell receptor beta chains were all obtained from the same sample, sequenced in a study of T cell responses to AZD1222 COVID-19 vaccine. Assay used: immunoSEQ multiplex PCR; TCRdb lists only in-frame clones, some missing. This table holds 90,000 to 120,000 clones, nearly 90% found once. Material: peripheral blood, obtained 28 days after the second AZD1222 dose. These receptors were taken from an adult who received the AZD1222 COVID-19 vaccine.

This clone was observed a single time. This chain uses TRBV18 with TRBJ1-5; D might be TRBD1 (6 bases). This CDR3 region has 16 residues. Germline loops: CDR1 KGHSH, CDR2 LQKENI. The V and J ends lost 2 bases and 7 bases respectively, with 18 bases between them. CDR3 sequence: CASSPEGGRRAQPQHF. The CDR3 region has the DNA TGTGCCAGCTCACCAGAGGGGGGGCGTAGAGCCCAGCCCCAGCATTTT.

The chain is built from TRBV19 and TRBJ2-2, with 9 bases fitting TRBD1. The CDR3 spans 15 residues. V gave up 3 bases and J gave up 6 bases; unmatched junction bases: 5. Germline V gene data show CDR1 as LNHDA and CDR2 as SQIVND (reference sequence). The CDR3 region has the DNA TGTGCCAGTAGTATGGCAACAGGGGGCGCCGGGGAGCTGTTTTTT. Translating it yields CASSMATGGAGELFF.

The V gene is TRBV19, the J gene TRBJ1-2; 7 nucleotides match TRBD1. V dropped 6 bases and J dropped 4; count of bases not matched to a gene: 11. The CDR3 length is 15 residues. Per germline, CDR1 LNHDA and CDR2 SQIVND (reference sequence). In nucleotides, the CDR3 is TGTGCCAGTAGACCCCAAGGGGGCGGTGGCTATGGCTACACCTTC. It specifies CASRPQGGGGYGYTF. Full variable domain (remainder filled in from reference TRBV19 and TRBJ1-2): DGGITQSPKYLFRKEGQNVTLSCEQNLNHDAMYWYRQDPGQGLRLIYYSQIVNDFQKGDIAEGYSVSREKKESFPLTVTSAQKNPTAFYLCASRPQGGGGYGYTFGSGTRLTVV.

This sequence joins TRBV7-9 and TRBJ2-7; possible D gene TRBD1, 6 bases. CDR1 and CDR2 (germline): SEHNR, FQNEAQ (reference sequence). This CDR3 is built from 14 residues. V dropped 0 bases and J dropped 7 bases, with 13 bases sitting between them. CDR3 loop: CASSLAQERGEQYF. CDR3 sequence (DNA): TGTGCCAGCAGCTTAGCCCAGGAGAGGGGGGAGCAGTACTTC.

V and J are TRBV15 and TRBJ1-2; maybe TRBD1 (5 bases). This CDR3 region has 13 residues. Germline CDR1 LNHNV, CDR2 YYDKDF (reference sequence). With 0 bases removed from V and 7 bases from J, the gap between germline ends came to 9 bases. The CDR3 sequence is CATSREDIFGYTF. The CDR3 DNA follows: TGTGCCACCAGCAGAGAGGACATCTTTGGCTACACCTTC. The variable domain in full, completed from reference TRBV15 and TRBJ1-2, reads DAMVIQNPRYQVTQFGKPVTLSCSQTLNHNVMYWYQQKSSQAPKLLFHYYDKDFNNEADTPDNFQSRRPNTSFCFLDIRSPGLGDTAMYLCATSREDIFGYTFGSGTRLTVV.